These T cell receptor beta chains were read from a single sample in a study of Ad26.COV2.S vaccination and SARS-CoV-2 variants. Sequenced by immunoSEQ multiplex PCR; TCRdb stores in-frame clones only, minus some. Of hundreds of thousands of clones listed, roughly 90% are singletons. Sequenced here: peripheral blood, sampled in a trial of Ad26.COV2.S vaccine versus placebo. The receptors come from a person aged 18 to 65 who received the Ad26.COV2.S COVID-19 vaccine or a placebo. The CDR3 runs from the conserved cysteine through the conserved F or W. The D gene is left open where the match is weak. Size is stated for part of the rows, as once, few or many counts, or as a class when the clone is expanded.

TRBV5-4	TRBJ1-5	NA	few	TGTGCCAGCAGCTTGGGAGGCGGGGATCAGCCCCAGCATTTT	CASSLGGGDQPQHF
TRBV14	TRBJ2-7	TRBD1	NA	TGTGCCAGCAGCTCAGCCACCGGGACAGGGGGAGACGAGCAGTACTTC	CASSSATGTGGDEQYF
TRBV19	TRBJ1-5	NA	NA	TGTGCCAGTAGCCCCGGGCAGGGTCGATATCAGCCCCAGCATTTT	CASSPGQGRYQPQHF
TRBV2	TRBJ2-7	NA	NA	TGTGCCAGCAGTAATGCTGGGCCCGGGTGGCGGCAGTACTTC	CASSNAGPGWRQYF
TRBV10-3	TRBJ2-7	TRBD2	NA	TGTGCCATCAGTGAGGTTGCGGGAGGATACGAGCAGTACTTC	CAISEVAGGYEQYF
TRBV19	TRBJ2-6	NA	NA	TGTGCCAGTAGTATAGGCTCTGGGGCCAACGTCCTGACTTTC	CASSIGSGANVLTF
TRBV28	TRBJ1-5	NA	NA	TGTGCCAGCAGTTTCGGTGGTCAGCCCCAGCATTTT	CASSFGGQPQHF
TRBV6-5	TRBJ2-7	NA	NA	TGTGCCAGCAGGAGTAGGGTTTGGGAGCAGTACTTC	CASRSRVWEQYF
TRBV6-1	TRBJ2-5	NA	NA	TGTGCCAGCAGTGACACCGGGACGGATTTTGGGCAGTACTTC	CASSDTGTDFGQYF
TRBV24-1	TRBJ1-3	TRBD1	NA	TGTGCCACCAGTGGCCAGGGGGAGACTGGAAACACCATATATTTT	CATSGQGETGNTIYF
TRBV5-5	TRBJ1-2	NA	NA	TGTGCCAGCAGCCTGTGGGACCCTTGGCTTGGTGGCTACACCTTC	CASSLWDPWLGGYTF
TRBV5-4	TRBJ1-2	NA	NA	TGTGCCAGCAGATTACAGGGTCTGCAAGGTTACACCTTC	CASRLQGLQGYTF
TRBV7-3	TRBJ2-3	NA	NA	TGTGCCAGCAGCCCAAGGCCAGGGGGCACAGATACGCAGTATTTT	CASSPRPGGTDTQYF
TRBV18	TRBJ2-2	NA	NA	TGTGCCAGCTCACCTCGACTAGAGGGCACCGGGGAGCTGTTTTTT	CASSPRLEGTGELFF
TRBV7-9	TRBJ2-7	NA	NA	TGTGCCAGCACTCCCCCCCGGACCAGGTACTACGAGCAGTACTTC	CASTPPRTRYYEQYF
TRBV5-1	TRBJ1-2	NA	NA	TGCGCCAGCAGAGAGGAAAACTATGGCTACACCTTC	CASREENYGYTF
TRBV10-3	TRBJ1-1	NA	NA	TGTGCCATCAGTGAGCTTGGGACGGAAGCTTTCTTT	CAISELGTEAFF
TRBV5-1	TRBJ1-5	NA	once	TGCGCCAGCAGCTTGTTAGGGAATAGCAATCAGCCCCAGCATTTT	CASSLLGNSNQPQHF
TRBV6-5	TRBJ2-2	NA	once	TGTGCCAGCACGGTGGACGGAAGGAACACCGGGGAGCTGTTTTTT	CASTVDGRNTGELFF
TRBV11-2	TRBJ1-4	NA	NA	TGTGCCAGCAGCTTCACAGGGTCAAGACTTGCAACTAATGAAAAACTGTTTTTT	CASSFTGSRLATNEKLFF
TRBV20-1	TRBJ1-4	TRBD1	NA	TGCAGTGCTAGAGGACAGGGGAAACTGTTTTTT	CSARGQGKLFF
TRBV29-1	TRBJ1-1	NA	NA	TGCAGCGTTGGAGGGGCGCCCCTTAACACTGAAGCTTTCTTT	CSVGGAPLNTEAFF
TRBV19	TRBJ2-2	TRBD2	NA	TGTGCCAGTAGTCCAGGACTAGCCGGCGGGGAGCTGTTTTTT	CASSPGLAGGELFF
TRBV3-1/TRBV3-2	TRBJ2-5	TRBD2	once	TGTGCCAGCAGCCATTCTCCGAGGACTAGCGGGAGAGGTGAGACCCAGTACTTC	CASSHSPRTSGRGETQYF
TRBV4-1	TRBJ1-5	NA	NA	TGCGCCAGCAGCCACCAAGACGGGGGGAATCAGCCCCAGCATTTT	CASSHQDGGNQPQHF
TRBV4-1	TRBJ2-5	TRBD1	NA	TGCGCCAGCAGCCAAGAAGTCCCAAGGACAGGAGTGGAGACCCAGTACTTC	CASSQEVPRTGVETQYF
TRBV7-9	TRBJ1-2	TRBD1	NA	TGTGCCAGCAGCTTGGACAGGATTAACTATGGCTACACCTTC	CASSLDRINYGYTF
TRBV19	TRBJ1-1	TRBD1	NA	TGTGCCAGTAGTCCGGGACAGGGTTACACTGAAGCTTTCTTT	CASSPGQGYTEAFF
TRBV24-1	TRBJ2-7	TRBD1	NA	TGTGCCACCAGTGATTCGGGGCGGACAGGGTTCTCCTACGAGCAGTACTTC	CATSDSGRTGFSYEQYF
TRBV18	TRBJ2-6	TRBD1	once	TGTGCCAGCTCACAGACAGGGTCTGGGGCCAACGTCCTGACTTTC	CASSQTGSGANVLTF
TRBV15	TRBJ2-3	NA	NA	TGTGCCACCAGCAGACCCGACAGTACCGCGTCAGATACGCAGTATTTT	CATSRPDSTASDTQYF
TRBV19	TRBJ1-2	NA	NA	TGTGCCAGTAGTTTATTCTCATCGCTATATGGCTACACCTTC	CASSLFSSLYGYTF
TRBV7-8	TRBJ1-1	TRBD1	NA	TGTGCCAGCAGCGTCCCGGGACAGGGTCGGGGGACTGAAGCTTTCTTT	CASSVPGQGRGTEAFF